These 18 T cell receptor beta chains share one sample of origin, sequenced in a study of CD8 T cells in ankylosing spondylitis (dated by TCRdb to about 2017). The method was 5' RACE. Sequenced using an Illumina HiSeq 2500. TCRdb reprocessing: public reads trimmed at Q25 with fastp, clones called with MiXCR, in-frame beta chains kept. When rows share a CDR3 protein, they turn into one entry using the most common DNA and genes. Present in this sample are around 28,000 distinct CDR3 sequences, roughly 29% of which were seen just once. Over 40% of the sample comes from the top ten. Source material: synovial fluid, either unsorted or a sorted T cell fraction (not recorded which). These receptors originate from a male donor with ankylosing spondylitis.

The chain is built from TRBV9 and TRBJ1-1; D gene uncertain. The CDR3 has 12 residues. In germline, CDR1 is SGDLS, CDR2 YYNGEE. Trimming pared 3 bases from V and 8 bases from J, leaving 11 bases between. The chain's CDR3 is CASSGDSIEAFF. CDR3 nucleotides: TGTGCCAGCAGCGGCGATTCAATAGAAGCTTTCTTT.

This chain connects TRBV9 to TRBJ1-1; a possible D gene is TRBD1 (5 bases). The CDR3 sequence is 14 residues long. The germline gives CDR1 SGDLS, CDR2 YYNGEE. The V and J ends lost 5 bases and 6 bases respectively, with 17 bases between them. The CDR3 region has the DNA TGTGCCAGCAGTGCTCAGGGCGGGGAATCTGAAGCTTTCTTT. It encodes CASSAQGGESEAFF.

This clonotype was counted many times. The gene calls are TRBV20-1 and TRBJ2-1, with D possibly matching TRBD2 (6 bases). Germline CDR1 is DFQATT and CDR2 is SNEGSKA (reference sequence). The CDR3 is 16 amino acids. Trimming removed 6 bases at V and 3 bases at J, with 21 bases between. The CDR3 is CSAQPLATVFYNEQFF. As DNA, the CDR3 is TGCAGTGCCCAGCCCCTAGCGACCGTTTTCTACAATGAGCAGTTCTTC.

This clonotype has only a few counts. The CDR3 DNA reads TGTGCCAGCAGCCAAGCGGGTCCCGATACGCAGTATTTT. Translating it yields CASSQAGPDTQYF. The chain links TRBV3-1 to TRBJ2-3; no firm D call. This CDR3 spans 13 amino acids. V was cut by 1 base and J by 6 bases, with 8 bases left in between. Germline lookup yields CDR1 LGHDT and CDR2 YNNKEL (reference sequence).

This clonotype qualifies as medium-sized. This chain links TRBV12-5 with TRBJ1-1; D is unclear. The CDR3 is 12 residues long. Germline CDR1 and CDR2: LGHNT and FRNRAP. V was cut by 5 bases and J by 1 base, with 5 bases left in between. In DNA form, the CDR3 reads TGTGCTAGTGGTGTTGGGAACACTGAAGCTTTCTTT. Translating it yields CASGVGNTEAFF.

V usage is TRBV5-1 and J usage is TRBJ2-1; a possible D gene is TRBD1 (5 bases). There are 15 residues in the CDR3. Germline-derived CDR1 and CDR2 are SGHRS and YFSETQ. Trimming cost V 1 base and J 5 bases, with 13 bases left between them. The CDR3 reads CASSLITGRHNEQFF. The CDR3 bases are TGCGCCAGCAGCTTGATTACAGGCCGGCACAATGAGCAGTTCTTC. The full variable domain, its missing parts supplied by reference TRBV5-1 and TRBJ2-1, is KAGVTQTPRYLIKTRGQQVTLSCSPISGHRSVSWYQQTPGQGLQFLFEYFSETQRNKGNFPGRFSGRQFSNSRSEMNVSTLELGDSALYLCASSLITGRHNEQFFGPGTRLTVL.

This clonotype was recorded at least ten times. The J gene is TRBJ2-1, the V gene TRBV5-1, with TRBD2 matching 15 bases. V gave up 6 bases and J gave up 0 bases; unmatched junction bases: 4. Germline assignment: CDR1 SGHRS and CDR2 YFSETQ. This CDR3 is built from 17 residues. This chain's CDR3 is CASKGTSGRSSYNEQFF. In nucleotides, the CDR3 is TGCGCCAGCAAGGGGACTAGCGGGAGGAGCTCCTACAATGAGCAGTTCTTC.

V usage is TRBV2 and J usage is TRBJ1-1; 7 bases are a match to TRBD1. This CDR3 comprises 12 residues. Germline V gene sequence: CDR1 SNHLY, CDR2 FYNNEI. V lost 5 bases and J lost 6; bases outside the gene matches: 3. This CDR3 is CASSSGGPEAFF. The CDR3 DNA sequence: TGTGCCAGCAGTTCAGGGGGGCCTGAAGCTTTCTTT.

The chain combines TRBV2 with TRBJ2-1, with D perhaps TRBD2 (7 bases). The germline V gene has CDR1 SNHLY and CDR2 FYNNEI. V was pared by 5 bases and J by 5 bases, with 16 bases between. The CDR3 loop spans 15 amino acids. The CDR3 DNA reads as TGTGCCAGCAGTCCACTGCGGGGGCATCACAATGAGCAGTTCTTC. Translating gives CASSPLRGHHNEQFF. Based on the CDR3 plus reference TRBV2 and TRBJ2-1, the full variable domain is EPEVTQTPSHQVTQMGQEVILRCVPISNHLYFYWYRQILGQKVEFLVSFYNNEISEKSEIFDDQFSVERPDGSNFTLKIRSTKLEDSAMYFCASSPLRGHHNEQFFGPGTRLTVL.

With respect to this clonotype: It is unclear where the CDR3 begins or ends on the DNA, so no DNA is shown, and the CDR3 is as TCRdb lists it. V is TRBV24-1 and J is TRBJ2-2; the listed D gene, TRBD1, was not tested against the DNA. The CDR3 spans 15 residues, counting both ends. Germline CDR1 reads KGHDR; CDR2 reads SFDVKD. The CDR3: CATSVYQGTGELFFF.

This chain links TRBV9 with TRBJ2-6, with D possibly being TRBD1 or TRBD2 (6 bases each). From germline, CDR1 is SGDLS and CDR2 YYNGEE. The V end lost 7 bases, the J end lost 1 base, and 15 bases lay between the germline ends. The CDR3 has 16 residues. The CDR3 here is CASGGGQRSGANVLTF. CDR3 nucleotides: TGTGCCAGCGGTGGGGGGCAGCGTTCTGGGGCCAACGTCCTGACTTTC.

The chain recombines TRBV6-1 with TRBJ2-2, with D unresolved. Germline V gene sequence: CDR1 MNHNS, CDR2 SASEGT. CDR3 size: 15 residues. Trimming shortened V by 2 bases and J by 3 bases, and 10 bases separated the two germline ends. CDR3 coding DNA: TGTGCCAGCAGTGAAAGGAACTACTACACCGGGGAGCTGTTTTTT. Translating it yields CASSERNYYTGELFF.

The chain couples TRBV6-1 to TRBJ2-4, with 8 bases aligning to TRBD1. Unmatched junction bases numbered 7, after V lost 0 bases and J lost 3 bases. Germline V gene lookup returns CDR1 MNHNS and CDR2 SASEGT. The CDR3 contains 17 residues. The CDR3 region is CASSEASRGPFKNIQYF. The DNA of the CDR3 is TGTGCCAGCAGTGAAGCCTCCAGGGGGCCTTTCAAAAACATTCAGTACTTC.

This clonotype was seen a handful of times. The chain links TRBV18 to TRBJ2-5; no clear D gene. This CDR3 is built from 11 residues. The V end lost 1 base, the J end lost 4 bases, and 1 base lay between the germline ends. The V gene's germline CDR1 is KGHSH and CDR2 LQKENI. CDR3 sequence reads: CASSPRETQYF. The CDR3 DNA reads TGTGCCAGCTCACCACGAGAGACCCAGTACTTC.

This clonotype was observed many times. This chain links TRBV2 with TRBJ2-7; D unresolved. Germline V lookup: CDR1 SNHLY, CDR2 FYNNEI. Deletions cut 2 bases from V and 3 bases from J, with 2 bases between. This CDR3 comprises 11 residues. The chain's CDR3 is CASSELYEQYF. The CDR3 DNA is TGTGCCAGCAGTGAACTCTACGAGCAGTACTTC.

The chain carries TRBV27 and TRBJ1-2, with D maybe TRBD1 (5 bases). Per the germline V gene, CDR1 is MNHEY and CDR2 is SMNVEV (reference sequence). The CDR3 has 14 amino acids. Deletions cut 3 bases from V and 5 bases from J, with 13 bases between. CDR3 coding DNA: TGTGCCAGCAGTTTTACGGCAGGGCTATATGGCTACACCTTC. It codes for CASSFTAGLYGYTF.

Many counts were recorded for this clonotype. V is TRBV11-2 and J is TRBJ2-1; D not resolved. Germline V lookup: CDR1 SGHAT, CDR2 FQNNGV. V was pared by 7 bases and J by 5 bases, with 15 bases between. This CDR3 is built from 14 residues. The DNA of the CDR3 is TGTGCCAGCACCTCTGGGTCGGCGGACAATGAGCAGTTCTTC. Amino acid sequence: CASTSGSADNEQFF.

The V gene is TRBV5-6, the J gene TRBJ2-1; 16 bases agree with TRBD2. V shed 4 bases, J shed 1 base, and the junction held 5 bases outside the gene matches. The CDR3 runs to 18 residues. Germline V gene sequence: CDR1 SGHDT, CDR2 YYEEEE. Here the CDR3 reads CASSPGLAGGRSYNEQFF. CDR3 nucleotides: TGTGCCAGCAGCCCGGGACTAGCGGGAGGGAGGTCCTACAATGAGCAGTTCTTC.